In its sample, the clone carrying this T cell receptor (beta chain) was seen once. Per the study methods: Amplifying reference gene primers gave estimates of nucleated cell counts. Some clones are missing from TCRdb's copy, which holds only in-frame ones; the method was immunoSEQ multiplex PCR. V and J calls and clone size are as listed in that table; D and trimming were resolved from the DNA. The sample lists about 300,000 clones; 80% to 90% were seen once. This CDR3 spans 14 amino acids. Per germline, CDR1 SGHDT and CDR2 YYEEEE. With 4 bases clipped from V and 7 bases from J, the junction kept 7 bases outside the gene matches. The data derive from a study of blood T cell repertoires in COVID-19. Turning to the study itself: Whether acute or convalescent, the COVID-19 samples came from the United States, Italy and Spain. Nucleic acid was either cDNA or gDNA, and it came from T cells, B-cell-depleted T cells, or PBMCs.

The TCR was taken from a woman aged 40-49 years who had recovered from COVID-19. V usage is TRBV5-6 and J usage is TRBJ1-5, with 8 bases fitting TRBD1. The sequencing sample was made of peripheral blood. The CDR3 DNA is TGTGCCAGCAGCGGAGGGACAGGACTCCAGCCCCAGCATTTT. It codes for CASSGGTGLQPQHF.